The 11 T cell receptor beta chains presented below share a single source sample, sequenced in a study of PD-1 blockade in mismatch repair-deficient tumors. Only in-frame clones appear in the TCRdb table, and some are missing; sequencing was by immunoSEQ multiplex PCR. The sample includes approximately 15,000 clones, about 79% of them seen just once. The sequences come from PBMCs, collected approximately 14 weeks after starting pembrolizumab. The receptors were sampled from an adult with mismatch repair-deficient cancer.

The chain couples TRBV7-2 to TRBJ2-7; TRBD2 matches 7 bases. The ends lost 5 bases at V and 4 bases at J; junction bases unmatched: 23. This CDR3 region has 19 residues. Germline V lookup: CDR1 SGHTA, CDR2 FQGNSA. The CDR3 is CASSARGGGTIQRVYEQYF. The CDR3 coding sequence is TGTGCCAGCAGCGCTCGTGGGGGAGGGACTATCCAGCGGGTGTACGAGCAGTACTTC.

The V and J genes are TRBV7-2 and TRBJ2-1, with a possible D match to TRBD2 (7 bases). Trimming removed 5 bases at V and 1 base at J, with 12 bases between. The CDR3 spans 15 residues. Germline V lookup: CDR1 SGHTA, CDR2 FQGNSA. In DNA form, the CDR3 reads TGTGCCAGCAGCGGTGGGGGGGCATCCTACAATGAGCAGTTCTTC. Translating it yields CASSGGGASYNEQFF.

The chain couples TRBV6-5 to TRBJ2-5; maybe TRBD2 (6 bases). The germline V gene has CDR1 MNHEY and CDR2 SVGAGI. The CDR3 contains 12 residues. V was clipped by 8 bases and J by 4 bases, with 11 bases between them. CDR3 protein: CASFGSGETQYF. For the CDR3, the DNA is TGTGCCAGCTTTGGTAGCGGAGAGACCCAGTACTTC.

The DNA of the CDR3 is TGTGCCAGCAGTGACGAGGGGGCCGACACTGAAGCTTTCTTT. Its protein product is CASSDEGADTEAFF. The chain joins TRBV2 to TRBJ1-1; 7 nucleotides match TRBD1. This CDR3 is 14 amino acids long. CDR1 is SNHLY, CDR2 FYNNEI, per germline. Trimming cost V 3 bases and J 3 bases; bases outside gene matches: 4.

This chain links TRBV12-5 with TRBJ2-1; tentative D call: TRBD2 (5 bases). Between the trimmed V and J ends, which lost 0 bases and 7 bases, there was a span of 16 bases. Germline V gives CDR1 LGHNT, CDR2 FRNRAP. The CDR3 has 16 residues. CDR3: CASGLVRETRRNEQFF. DNA for the CDR3: TGTGCTAGTGGTTTGGTAAGGGAGACCCGTCGGAATGAGCAGTTCTTC.

V usage is TRBV5-1 and J usage is TRBJ1-2, with D maybe TRBD1 (6 bases). This CDR3 region has 13 residues. Per germline, CDR1 SGHRS and CDR2 YFSETQ. V gave up 4 bases and J gave up 7 bases, with 14 bases separating them. Here the CDR3 DNA reads TGCGCCAGCAGCACCGAGGGGGGGTCTGGCTACACCTTC. This translates into CASSTEGGSGYTF.

This sequence joins TRBV14 and TRBJ1-5; 8 bases agree with TRBD1. The V gene end was trimmed by 7 bases and the J gene end by 0 bases; junction bases not matched to a gene: 17. The germline CDR1 and CDR2 sequences are SGHDN and FVKESK. The CDR3 covers 19 residues. CDR3 loop: CASTPPGDRRLPSNQPQHF. DNA of the CDR3: TGTGCCAGCACTCCCCCCGGGGACAGGCGCCTCCCTAGCAATCAGCCCCAGCATTTT.

This chain links TRBV4-2 with TRBJ2-1; TRBD1 matches at 9 bases. Trimming took 3 bases from V and 3 from J; bases not matched to a gene: 3. This CDR3 has 15 amino acids. The germline V gene has CDR1 LGHNA and CDR2 YNFKEQ. CDR3 DNA: TGTGCCAGCAGCCAGGACAGGGGTAGCTACAATGAGCAGTTCTTC. Translating it yields CASSQDRGSYNEQFF.

The genes are TRBV9 and TRBJ1-3, with D perhaps TRBD1 (5 bases). This CDR3 spans 17 amino acids. Between the trimmed V and J ends, which lost 0 bases and 3 bases, there was a span of 16 bases. Germline V lookup: CDR1 SGDLS, CDR2 YYNGEE. CDR3 loop: CASSVAPQGTRGNTIYF. The CDR3 DNA sequence: TGTGCCAGCAGCGTAGCCCCCCAGGGTACTCGTGGAAACACCATATATTTT.

V gene TRBV7-2 combines with J gene TRBJ2-7, with 8 bases aligning to TRBD1. Germline loops: CDR1 SGHTA, CDR2 FQGNSA. The CDR3 length is 14 residues. V dropped 2 bases and J dropped 5; count of bases not matched to a gene: 5. The CDR3, as DNA: TGTGCCAGCAGCTTACGCGACAGGGGCCACGAGCAGTACTTC. As protein: CASSLRDRGHEQYF.

The rearrangement links TRBV29-1 to TRBJ1-2, with a possible D match to TRBD1 (5 bases). The CDR3 has 13 amino acids. V was shortened by 4 bases and J by 3 bases, with 12 bases between the two germline ends. Germline values: CDR1 SQVTM, CDR2 ANQGSEA. The CDR3 loop reads CSVGPGLHYGYTF. DNA of the CDR3: TGCAGCGTTGGTCCGGGACTTCACTATGGCTACACCTTC.